Sequencing of this T cell receptor (beta chain) was carried out in a study of cytotoxic CD8 clonotypes in ibrutinib-treated CLL. Study as a whole: Samples had a mean of around 250,000 productive templates and 94,082 productive rearrangements.

The V and J ends lost 2 bases and 0 bases respectively, with 7 bases between them. Per the germline V gene, CDR1 is KGHSH and CDR2 is LQKENI. CDR3 length: 15 amino acids. The table came from immunoSEQ multiplex PCR; TCRdb's copy has only in-frame clones and leaves some out. The sample contains 200,000 or so clones, around 75% of which appear only once. The chain is built from TRBV18 and TRBJ1-4; no clear D. Sequences were derived from PBMCs, sampled after 12 months of ibrutinib treatment. The origin of this receptor is a human donor with chronic lymphocytic leukemia. CDR3: CASSPGSATNEKLFF. CDR3 in DNA: TGTGCCAGCTCACCAGGTTCCGCAACTAATGAAAAACTGTTTTTT. The variable domain in full, with the rest retrieved from reference TRBV18 and TRBJ1-4, is NAGVMQNPRHLVRRRGQEARLRCSPMKGHSHVYWYRQLPEEGLKFMVYLQKENIIDESGMPKERFSAEFPKEGPSILRIQQVVRGDSAAYFCASSPGSATNEKLFFGSGTQLSVL.